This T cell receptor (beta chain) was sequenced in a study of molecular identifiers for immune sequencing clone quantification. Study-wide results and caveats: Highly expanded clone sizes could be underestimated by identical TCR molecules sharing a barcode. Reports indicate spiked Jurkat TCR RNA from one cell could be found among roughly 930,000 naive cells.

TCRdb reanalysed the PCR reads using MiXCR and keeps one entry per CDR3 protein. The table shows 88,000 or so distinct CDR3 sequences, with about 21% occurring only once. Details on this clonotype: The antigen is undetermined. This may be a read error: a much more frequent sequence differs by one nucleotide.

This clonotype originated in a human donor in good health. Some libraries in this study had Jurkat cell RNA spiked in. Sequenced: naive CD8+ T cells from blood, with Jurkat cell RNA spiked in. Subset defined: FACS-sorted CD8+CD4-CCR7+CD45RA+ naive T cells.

CDR3 nucleotides: TGCAGCGTTGAAGATCGAGCGGGGGCACGCTGGGATACGCAGTATTTT. It is translated as CSVEDRAGARWDTQYF. The gene calls are TRBV29-1 and TRBJ2-3; 8 nucleotides align to TRBD2. CDR1 and CDR2 from the germline V gene are SQVTM and ANQGSEA. Trimming at V came to 0 bases and at J to 6 bases, leaving 11 bases not matched to a gene. This CDR3 is 16 amino acids long.